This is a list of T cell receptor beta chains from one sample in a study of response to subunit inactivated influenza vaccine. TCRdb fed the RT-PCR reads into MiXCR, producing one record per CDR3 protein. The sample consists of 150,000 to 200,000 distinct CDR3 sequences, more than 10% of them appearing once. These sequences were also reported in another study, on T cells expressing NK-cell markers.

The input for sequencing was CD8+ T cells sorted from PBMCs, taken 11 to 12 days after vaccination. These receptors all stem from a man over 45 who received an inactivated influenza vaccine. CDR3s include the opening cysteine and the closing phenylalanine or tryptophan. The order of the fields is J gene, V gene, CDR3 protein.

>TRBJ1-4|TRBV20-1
CSARAFRTGGDHEKLFF
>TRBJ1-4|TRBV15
CATSRDGPSYEKLFF
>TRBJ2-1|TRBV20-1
CSVPTFPTSSYEQFF
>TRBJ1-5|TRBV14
CASSQECTGSNQPQHF
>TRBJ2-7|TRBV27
CASSAGGPRGEQYF
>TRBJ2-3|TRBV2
CASSSKPARTDTQYF
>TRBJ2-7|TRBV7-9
CASSSHGLPYEQYF
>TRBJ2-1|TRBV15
CATSSVTMSNEQFF
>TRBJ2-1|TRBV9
CASSPSGGGSYNEQFF
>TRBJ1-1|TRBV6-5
CASSWPGGTEAFF
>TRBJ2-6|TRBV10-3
CAISEPSGANVLTF
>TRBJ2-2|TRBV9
CASSVEGAEFTGELFF
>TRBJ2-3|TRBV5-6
CASGLGSRMTFGTDTQYF
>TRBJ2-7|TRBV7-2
CASSAGGSYEQYF
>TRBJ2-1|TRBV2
CASSVLSGTYNEQFF
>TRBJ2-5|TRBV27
CATAGRLAGGRRQETQYF
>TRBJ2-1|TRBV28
CASSLLGPSGKYNEQFF
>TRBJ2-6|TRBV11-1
CASSTDREEKAGANVLTF
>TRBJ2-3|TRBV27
CASSLAGLTSTDTQYF
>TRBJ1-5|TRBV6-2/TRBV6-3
CASRTQEGRLNQPQHF
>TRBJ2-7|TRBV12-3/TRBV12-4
CASSLTSGYYEQYF
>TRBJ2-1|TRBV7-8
CASSLARGTTGAYNEQFF
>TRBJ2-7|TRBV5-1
CASSSVSGMNYEQYF
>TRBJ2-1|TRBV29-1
CSVEVGISGGEQFF
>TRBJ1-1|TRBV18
CASSGDSKTEAFF
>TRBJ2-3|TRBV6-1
CASSPMGATTDTQYF
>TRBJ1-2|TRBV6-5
CASSYGPGEANYGYTF